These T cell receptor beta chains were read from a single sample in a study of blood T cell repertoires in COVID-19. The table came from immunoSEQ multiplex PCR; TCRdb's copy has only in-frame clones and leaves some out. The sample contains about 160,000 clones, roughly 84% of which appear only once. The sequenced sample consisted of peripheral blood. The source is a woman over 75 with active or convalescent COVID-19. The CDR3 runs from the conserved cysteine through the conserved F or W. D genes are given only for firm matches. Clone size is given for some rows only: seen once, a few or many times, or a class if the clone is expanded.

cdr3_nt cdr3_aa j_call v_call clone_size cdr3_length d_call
TGTGCCAGTAGTACCTACCTTCACTCTGGAAACACCATATATTTT CASSTYLHSGNTIYF TRBJ1-3 TRBV19 - 15 -
TGTGCCAGCAGCCGTAGCGGGAGGTCTTGGAATGAGCAGTTCTTC CASSRSGRSWNEQFF TRBJ2-1 TRBV11-2 - 15 TRBD2
TGTGCCAGCAGCCAGGTCGGGAGACCCTCCTACAATGAGCAGTTCTTC CASSQVGRPSYNEQFF TRBJ2-1 TRBV14 - 16 -
TGTGCCAGCTCACTGAACTCGGGACAGAACAATCAGCCCCAGCATTTT CASSLNSGQNNQPQHF TRBJ1-5 TRBV18 - 16 TRBD1
TGTGCCAGCAGTGAGTCGGTGGGACAGTACTCCTACGAGCAGTACTTC CASSESVGQYSYEQYF TRBJ2-7 TRBV2 - 16 TRBD1
TGTGCCAGTAGTCCCTTCCCCGGACTAGCGGACTACTACAATGAGCAGTTCTTC CASSPFPGLADYYNEQFF TRBJ2-1 TRBV19 - 18 TRBD2
TGCGCCAGCAGCTTTAACGGGCTAGCGGGGCAAGAGACCCAGTACTTC CASSFNGLAGQETQYF TRBJ2-5 TRBV5-1 once 16 TRBD2
TGTGCCAGCAGCCAAGATCCAGGGGCCGAAAAACTGTTTTTT CASSQDPGAEKLFF TRBJ1-4 TRBV3-1/TRBV3-2 - 14 -
TGTGCCAGTAGTCCCTCAGGGGGAGCGGCCCAAGAGACCCAGTACTTC CASSPSGGAAQETQYF TRBJ2-5 TRBV19 - 16 TRBD1
TGTGCCAGCAGTGAAGCGCTCGGCACTGAAGCTTTCTTT CASSEALGTEAFF TRBJ1-1 TRBV2 - 13 -
TGTGCCAGCAGTAACCGACAGGCGAATCAGCCCCAGCATTTT CASSNRQANQPQHF TRBJ1-5 TRBV28 once 14 -
TGCGCCAGCAGCGCGGGGACAGGGGGCGGTCAGCCCCAGCATTTT CASSAGTGGGQPQHF TRBJ1-5 TRBV5-1 - 15 TRBD1
TGTGCCAGCAGCTTAATGCGAGAGACCCAGTACTTC CASSLMRETQYF TRBJ2-5 TRBV7-3 once 12 -
TGTGCCAGCAGCCACAGGGGGACAGGGCGGTTTTACGAGCAGTACTTC CASSHRGTGRFYEQYF TRBJ2-7 TRBV14 - 16 TRBD1
TGTGCCAGCAGCTTACAGGGTAGAACTGAAGCTTTCTTT CASSLQGRTEAFF TRBJ1-1 TRBV7-2 - 13 -
TGTGCCAGCAGCTTAGCGGCGGGCTCCGTTTTCTCTAGGCAGTACTTC CASSLAAGSVFSRQYF TRBJ2-7 TRBV7-9 few 16 -
TGTGCCAGCAGCTTAGGGGCCAACACTGAAGCTTTCTTT CASSLGANTEAFF TRBJ1-1 TRBV13 - 13 -
TGTGCCAGCAGCAAAGATCAGGGCTTTTATAGCAATCAGCCCCAGCATTTT CASSKDQGFYSNQPQHF TRBJ1-5 TRBV7-2 once 17 -
TGTGCCAGCAGCTCCCTACAGGGGGGGGGCACCGGGGAGCTGTTTTTT CASSSLQGGGTGELFF TRBJ2-2 TRBV5-5 - 16 -
TGCGCCAGCAGCTGGGGCTTTACAGATACGCAGTATTTT CASSWGFTDTQYF TRBJ2-3 TRBV5-1 - 13 -
TGCGCCAGCAGTGAGGGGCTAGCGGGCACAGATACGCAGTATTTT CASSEGLAGTDTQYF TRBJ2-3 TRBV10-2 few 15 TRBD2
TGTGCCTGGAGTTCCCAGGGGGACACTGAAGCTTTCTTT CAWSSQGDTEAFF TRBJ1-1 TRBV30 - 13 TRBD1
TGTGCCAGCAGCCTTGGGGCGGGAAGAACCTACAATGAGCAGTTCTTC CASSLGAGRTYNEQFF TRBJ2-1 TRBV7-2 - 16 -
TGTGCCAGCAGCTCAAGTCCCGGGACAGGGACCAGGTCCTATAATTCACCCCTCCACTTT CASSSSPGTGTRSYNSPLHF TRBJ1-6 TRBV9 - 20 TRBD1
TGTGCCAGCAGTTACTCGGGCGGGAGGGCCATCTACGAGCAGTACTTC CASSYSGGRAIYEQYF TRBJ2-7 TRBV6-5 - 16 TRBD2
TGTGCCAGCAGTTTCCGGACAGGGGCCACCGGGGAGCTGTTTTTT CASSFRTGATGELFF TRBJ2-2 TRBV6-5 - 15 TRBD1